Presented here are 30 T cell receptor beta chains from one specimen sequenced in a study of blood T cell repertoires in COVID-19. Sequencing used immunoSEQ multiplex PCR; TCRdb keeps in-frame clones, though not all of them. The table has about 170,000 clones, roughly 80% seen once. The sample consisted of peripheral blood. These receptors came from a woman in her 70s with acute or convalescent COVID-19.

This chain connects TRBV4-2 to TRBJ2-1, with 9 bases identical to TRBD2. CDR3 length: 16 residues. Looked up from germline, CDR1 is LGHNA and CDR2 is YNFKEQ. After removal of 0 bases from V and 2 bases from J, the junction contained 2 bases not matched to a gene. CDR3 protein: CASSQDPSGAYNEQFF. DNA of the CDR3: TGTGCCAGCAGCCAAGATCCTAGCGGGGCCTACAATGAGCAGTTCTTC.

V gene TRBV6-6 combines with J gene TRBJ1-5, with TRBD1 matching 9 bases. Germline CDR1 is MNHNY and CDR2 is SVGAGI (reference sequence). Losses at the gene ends were 2 bases for V and 7 bases for J; bases not matched to a gene: 6. The length of the CDR3 is 15 residues. CDR3 sequence reads: CASSYEDRGAQPQHF. CDR3 coding DNA: TGTGCCAGCAGTTACGAGGACAGGGGAGCGCAGCCCCAGCATTTT.

The rearrangement joins TRBV5-1 to TRBJ2-1, with unresolved D. This CDR3 contains 14 residues. V lost 0 bases and J lost 4, with 8 bases in between. Germline CDR1 is SGHRS and CDR2 is YFSETQ. The CDR3 loop is CASSLGLGYNEQFF. DNA of the CDR3: TGCGCCAGCAGCTTGGGTCTAGGATACAATGAGCAGTTCTTC.

J is TRBJ1-4 and V is TRBV2, with D perhaps matching TRBD1 (5 bases). Per the germline V gene, CDR1 is SNHLY and CDR2 is FYNNEI. Trimming left V 6 bases short and J 8 bases short, with 19 bases between. The CDR3 extends over 15 amino acids. The CDR3 loop reads CASRERTMGNEKLFF. The CDR3 DNA is TGTGCCAGCAGAGAAAGGACAATGGGAAACGAAAAACTGTTTTTT.

As regards this clone: One end of the junction fails to match germline, which may point to a read error. The gene calls are TRBV20-1 and TRBJ1-4, with D maybe TRBD1 (5 bases). Germline V gene data show CDR1 as DFQATT and CDR2 as SNEGSKA (reference sequence). The CDR3 is 11 amino acids. Written as DNA, the CDR3 is TGCAGTGCTAGCGGAGGGCAAGGGGCCCATTTT. It codes for CSASGGQGAHF.

The V and J genes are TRBV6-6 and TRBJ2-2; 7 bases align to TRBD1. Germline CDR1 and CDR2: MNHNY and SVGAGI (reference sequence). The junction had 2 bases not matched to a gene; V was cut back by 8 bases and J by 5 bases. The CDR3 covers 12 residues. The CDR3 reads CASARGTGELFF. CDR3 DNA sequence: TGTGCCAGCGCCAGGGGGACCGGGGAGCTGTTTTTT.

This clone is a singleton in its sample. This chain joins TRBV4-1 and TRBJ1-3, with unresolved D. CDR1 is MGHRA, CDR2 YSYEKL, per germline. Trimming cost V 3 bases and J 0 bases, with 9 bases left between them. This CDR3 spans 15 amino acids. CDR3 in DNA: TGCGCCAGCAGCCAGGCACCTCACTCTGGAAACACCATATATTTT. Translated: CASSQAPHSGNTIYF.

The chain recombines TRBV28 with TRBJ1-2; a weak D match, TRBD1 (5 bases). Germline-derived CDR1 and CDR2 are MDHEN and SYDVKM. The CDR3 loop spans 15 amino acids. V was cut by 3 bases and J by 8 bases, with 19 bases left in between. CDR3 protein: CASSFRRDRLTGYTF. The CDR3 bases are TGTGCCAGCAGTTTTCGCCGAGACAGACTTACAGGCTACACCTTC.

The gene calls are TRBV9 and TRBJ2-7; TRBD1 matches at 8 bases. Germline loops: CDR1 SGDLS, CDR2 YYNGEE. The CDR3 totals 17 residues. The V gene end was trimmed by 3 bases and the J gene end by 2 bases; junction bases not matched to a gene: 13. The CDR3 spells CASSGTSAGGRAYEQYF. The CDR3 DNA is TGTGCCAGCAGCGGGACCTCTGCAGGGGGCAGGGCCTACGAGCAGTACTTC.

This rearrangement joins TRBV30 to TRBJ2-3; a weak D match, TRBD2 (5 bases). V was shortened by 4 bases and J by 4 bases, with 12 bases between the two germline ends. Germline V gene data show CDR1 as GTSNPN and CDR2 as SVGIG (reference sequence). The CDR3 runs 13 residues. The CDR3 here is CAWTPRAADTQYF. The DNA for the CDR3 is TGTGCCTGGACGCCCCGAGCGGCAGATACGCAGTATTTT. The full variable domain, rest sourced from reference TRBV30 and TRBJ2-3, is SQTIHQWPATLVQPVGSPLSLECTVEGTSNPNLYWYRQAAGRGLQLLFYSVGIGQISSEVPQNLSASRPQDRQFILSSKKLLLSDSGFYLCAWTPRAADTQYFGPGTRLTVL.

The DNA for the CDR3 is TGTGCCAGCAGCTTAGAGGAGGTACAAGAGACCCAGTACTTC. Protein: CASSLEEVQETQYF. The chain links TRBV7-8 to TRBJ2-5; perhaps TRBD2 as D (5 bases). This CDR3 is built from 14 residues. CDR1 and CDR2 (germline): SGHVS, FQNEAQ. V lost 1 base to trimming and J lost 2 bases, with 8 bases between them.

The gene calls are TRBV2 and TRBJ2-5; D unresolved. CDR1 and CDR2 from the germline V gene are SNHLY and FYNNEI. The CDR3 consists of 15 residues. Trimming cost V 2 bases and J 1 base, with 11 bases left between them. As DNA, the CDR3 is TGTGCCAGCAGTGAATCCCCCCTAGGCCAAGAGACCCAGTACTTC. Translated: CASSESPLGQETQYF.

This clone turned up a few times. The V call is TRBV9, the J call TRBJ2-3; 9 bases fit TRBD1. The trim removed 3 bases at V and 1 base at J, leaving 3 bases unmatched. CDR3 length: 15 amino acids. Germline V CDR1 and CDR2: SGDLS, YYNGEE. CDR3 bases: TGTGCCAGCAGCGCCCGACAGGGGGGCACAGATACGCAGTATTTT. The encoded protein is CASSARQGGTDTQYF.

The rearrangement links TRBV9 to TRBJ2-5, with 9 bases fitting TRBD2. Germline V gene lookup returns CDR1 SGDLS and CDR2 YYNGEE. There are 15 residues in the CDR3. V lost 5 bases and J lost 5; bases outside the gene matches: 10. Here the CDR3 reads CASSPGVAGGETQYF. DNA for the CDR3: TGTGCCAGCAGTCCGGGAGTTGCGGGGGGGGAGACCCAGTACTTC.

CDR3 DNA sequence: TGTGCCAGCCAAACAGGAGTCTCCTACAATGAGCAGTTCTTC. Residues: CASQTGVSYNEQFF. The chain combines TRBV27 with TRBJ2-1, with D maybe TRBD1 (5 bases). The ends were cut back, 8 bases at V and 0 bases at J, with 11 bases in the middle. Germline CDR1 is MNHEY and CDR2 is SMNVEV (reference sequence). CDR3 size: 14 residues.

This clone was counted between two and nine times. The rearrangement links TRBV3-1 (or the pseudogene TRBV3-2) to TRBJ1-6; the D gene is possibly TRBD1 (5 bases). Trimming removed 4 bases at V and 9 bases at J, with 13 bases between. Germline V gene sequence: CDR1 LGHDT, CDR2 YNNKEL (reference sequence). The CDR3 extends over 14 amino acids. This CDR3 reads CASSLGTEGSPLHF. The CDR3 DNA reads as TGTGCCAGCAGCCTCGGGACGGAGGGTTCACCCCTCCACTTT.

V gene TRBV7-9 combines with J gene TRBJ2-1; TRBD1 matches 10 bases. The CDR3 covers 15 residues. The V and J ends lost 2 bases and 7 bases, in that order; junction bases with no gene match: 5. Per the germline V gene, CDR1 is SEHNR and CDR2 is FQNEAQ (reference sequence). CDR3: CASSLRQGAENEQFF. In DNA, the CDR3 is TGTGCCAGCAGCTTAAGACAGGGGGCCGAGAATGAGCAGTTCTTC.

This CDR3 is CASSRGTSIGDTQYF. As DNA, the CDR3 is TGTGCCAGCAGCAGAGGAACTTCGATAGGAGATACGCAGTATTTT. The rearrangement uses TRBV7-6 and TRBJ2-3; D ambiguous. Trimming cost V 5 bases and J 5 bases, with 17 bases left between them. Germline CDR1 SGHVS, CDR2 FNYEAQ. The CDR3 sequence is 15 residues long.

In this sample, this clone turned up once. The chain employs TRBV19 and TRBJ1-1, with 7 positions matching TRBD1. CDR3 length: 16 amino acids. Trimming removed 3 bases from V and 5 bases from J; junction bases left unmatched: 12. Germline lookup yields CDR1 LNHDA and CDR2 SQIVND (reference sequence). CDR3 protein: CASSIAGGGERTEAFF. The CDR3 nucleotides read TGTGCCAGTAGTATCGCAGGGGGTGGAGAGAGGACTGAAGCTTTCTTT.

This rearrangement joins TRBV28 to TRBJ1-2, with TRBD1 as a possible D gene (6 bases). CDR1 is MDHEN and CDR2 is SYDVKM in the germline V gene. V was cut by 3 bases and J by 6 bases, with 23 bases left in between. CDR3 length: 17 amino acids. This CDR3 reads CASSFPNALTGYDGYTF. DNA for the CDR3: TGTGCCAGCAGTTTCCCTAACGCTTTGACAGGTTACGATGGCTACACCTTC.

The V gene is TRBV6-5, the J gene TRBJ2-2, with 8 bases identical to TRBD1. After removal of 4 bases from V and 7 bases from J, the junction contained 8 bases not matched to a gene. CDR1 is MNHEY and CDR2 is SVGAGI in the germline V gene. The CDR3 is 15 amino acids. In nucleotides, the CDR3 is TGTGCCAGCAGTTTTAACAGGGGGTCTGGCGGGGAGCTGTTTTTT. Translation gives CASSFNRGSGGELFF.

The rearrangement links TRBV6-5 to TRBJ1-5, with 7 nucleotides matching TRBD1. CDR3 length: 12 residues. The J segment lost 7 bases and the V segment lost 5 bases, leaving 2 bases of the junction unmatched. CDR1 and CDR2 from the germline V gene are MNHEY and SVGAGI. The CDR3 DNA reads as TGTGCCAGCAGTCACAGGGGCCAGCCCCAGCATTTT. The encoded protein is CASSHRGQPQHF.

The gene calls are TRBV7-3 and TRBJ1-2; TRBD1 agrees at 10 bases. Germline-derived CDR1 and CDR2 are SGHTA and FQGTGA. The CDR3 is 14 residues long. V was pared by 5 bases and J by 2 bases, with 2 bases of the junction left unmatched. CDR3 sequence: CASSPGQGNYGYTF. In nucleotides, the CDR3 is TGTGCCAGCAGCCCGGGACAGGGGAACTATGGCTACACCTTC. Full variable domain (outside the CDR3, taken from reference TRBV7-3 and TRBJ1-2): GAGVSQTPSNKVTEKGKYVELRCDPISGHTALYWYRQSLGQGPEFLIYFQGTGAADDSGLPNDRFFAVRPEGSVSTLKIQRTERGDSAVYLCASSPGQGNYGYTFGSGTRLTVV.

The chain recombines TRBV6-5 with TRBJ1-1; D perhaps matches TRBD1 (5 bases). CDR1 and CDR2 from the germline V gene are MNHEY and SVGAGI. The CDR3 length is 14 residues. The V gene lost 2 bases and the J gene lost 2 bases, with 9 bases spanning the gap. CDR3 nucleotides: TGTGCCAGCAGTTACCAATGGGGCAACACTGAAGCTTTCTTT. Amino acids: CASSYQWGNTEAFF.

This sequence joins TRBV19 and TRBJ2-2, with D unresolved. The CDR3 has 13 residues. CDR1 and CDR2 (germline): LNHDA, SQIVND (reference sequence). V was trimmed by 1 base and J by 6 bases, leaving 6 bases between them. As DNA, the CDR3 is TGTGCCAGTAGTATAGTAACTTCCGGGGAGCTGTTTTTT. Protein product: CASSIVTSGELFF. The full variable domain, completed using reference TRBV19 and TRBJ2-2, is DGGITQSPKYLFRKEGQNVTLSCEQNLNHDAMYWYRQDPGQGLRLIYYSQIVNDFQKGDIAEGYSVSREKKESFPLTVTSAQKNPTAFYLCASSIVTSGELFFGEGSRLTVL.

This chain links TRBV5-8 with TRBJ2-3; 15 bases agree with TRBD2. The CDR3 has 15 residues. Germline V CDR1 and CDR2: SGHTS, YDEGEE. J gave up 13 bases and V 3 bases, and 9 bases lay outside the gene matches. The CDR3 loop reads CASSWWTSGGAMEYF. CDR3 DNA sequence: TGTGCCAGCAGCTGGTGGACTAGCGGGGGGGCCATGGAGTATTTT.

J is TRBJ2-6 and V is TRBV28; no clear D. Germline assignment: CDR1 MDHEN and CDR2 SYDVKM. CDR3 length equals 14 residues. V was cut by 3 bases and J by 0 bases, with 3 bases left in between. CDR3 nucleotides: TGTGCCAGCAGTTTGAGCTCTGGGGCCAACGTCCTGACTTTC. Protein product: CASSLSSGANVLTF.

This chain connects TRBV28 to TRBJ1-6; tentatively, D is TRBD1 (6 bases). The CDR3 totals 16 residues. With 10 bases removed from V and 1 base from J, the gap between germline ends came to 17 bases. Germline V gene lookup returns CDR1 MDHEN and CDR2 SYDVKM. CDR3 coding DNA: TGTGCCACCCTCGGGGGGGCGGGTTCCTATAATTCACCCCTCCACTTT. It encodes CATLGGAGSYNSPLHF.

The rearrangement joins TRBV7-6 to TRBJ1-5, with 7 bases identical to TRBD1. The ends lost 2 bases at V and 4 bases at J; junction bases unmatched: 8. Germline V gives CDR1 SGHVS, CDR2 FNYEAQ. The CDR3 sequence is 16 residues long. The CDR3, as DNA: TGTGCCAGCAGCTTATCCCCTGGGACAGCTAATCAGCCCCAGCATTTT. This gives the protein CASSLSPGTANQPQHF.

The chain links TRBV4-1 to TRBJ2-4, with D possibly matching TRBD1 (6 bases). Germline V gene data show CDR1 as MGHRA and CDR2 as YSYEKL. CDR3 length: 16 residues. V was trimmed by 0 bases and J by 4 bases, leaving 13 bases between them. CDR3 bases: TGCGCCAGCAGCCAAGATCTGAGGACAGTTAAAAACATTCAGTACTTC. This gives the protein CASSQDLRTVKNIQYF.